The rows below give T cell receptor beta chains drawn from one sample of a study of T cells in localized non-small cell lung cancer. Repertoires were generated with immunoSEQ multiplex PCR, while TCRdb's copy carries only in-frame clones and drops some. This sample has 25,000 to 35,000 clones; approximately 88% occur once, and the top ten carry around 3.2%. This material consisted of peripheral blood, taken before any cancer treatment. Receptors originate from a female donor at least 60 years old with stage I lung adenocarcinoma. CDR3s include the opening cysteine and the closing phenylalanine or tryptophan. The D gene is left open where the match is weak. Size is stated for part of the rows, as once, few or many counts, or as a class when the clone is expanded.

clone size	D gene	V gene	J gene	CDR3 protein	CDR3 DNA
NA	TRBD1	TRBV19	TRBJ2-5	CASSMTGGIETQYF	TGTGCCAGTAGTATGACAGGGGGCATAGAGACCCAGTACTTC
NA	TRBD1	TRBV6-5	TRBJ1-1	CASSPQGANTEAFF	TGTGCCAGCAGCCCACAGGGGGCGAACACTGAAGCTTTCTTT
NA	NA	TRBV7-9	TRBJ1-4	CASSQDGKGDWEKLFF	TGTGCCAGCAGCCAAGACGGCAAGGGGGATTGGGAAAAACTGTTTTTT
NA	NA	TRBV15	TRBJ2-3	CATSSRTGTDTQYF	TGTGCCACCAGCAGCAGGACTGGCACAGATACGCAGTATTTT
NA	NA	TRBV20-1	TRBJ1-4	CSVPTDEKLFF	TGCAGTGTTCCGACAGATGAAAAACTGTTTTTT
NA	NA	TRBV7-2	TRBJ2-5	CASSFATNQETQYF	TGTGCCAGCAGCTTTGCGACTAACCAAGAGACCCAGTACTTC
NA	NA	TRBV19	TRBJ2-1	CASSIGVGQMSQFF	TGTGCCAGTAGTATAGGCGTAGGGCAGATGAGTCAGTTCTTC
NA	TRBD2	TRBV7-2	TRBJ2-1	CASSTGLVWGSAYNEQFF	TGTGCCAGCAGTACTGGACTAGTGTGGGGGAGTGCCTACAATGAGCAGTTCTTC
NA	NA	TRBV4-1	TRBJ1-3	CASSQDLGYFPSGNTIYF	TGCGCCAGCAGCCAAGATCTGGGTTACTTCCCCTCTGGAAACACCATATATTTT
NA	TRBD1	TRBV6-1	TRBJ1-2	CASSKDRGTGYTF	TGTGCCAGCAGTAAAGACAGGGGCACTGGCTACACCTTC
NA	TRBD1	TRBV7-2	TRBJ2-7	CASSLLTGASYEQYF	TGTGCCAGCAGCCTATTGACAGGGGCATCCTACGAGCAGTACTTC
NA	NA	TRBV9	TRBJ2-6	CASSGPGSGANVLTF	TGTGCCAGCAGCGGACCAGGCTCTGGGGCCAACGTCCTGACTTTC
NA	NA	TRBV7-2	TRBJ2-5	CASSLVREELTQYF	TGTGCCAGCAGCCTCGTGAGAGAAGAGTTGACCCAGTACTTC
NA	NA	TRBV7-7	TRBJ2-5	CASSFGSQETQYF	TGTGCCAGCAGCTTCGGCTCGCAAGAGACCCAGTACTTC
NA	NA	TRBV10-3	TRBJ1-2	CAISDQPNYGYTF	TGTGCCATCAGTGACCAGCCCAACTATGGCTACACCTTC
NA	NA	TRBV5-1	TRBJ2-7	CASSLGDRPIDEQYF	TGCGCCAGCAGCTTGGGGGACCGGCCGATCGACGAGCAGTACTTC
few	TRBD1	TRBV4-1	TRBJ2-3	CASSQDPPRDRVYGTQYF	TGCGCCAGCAGCCAAGATCCCCCCCGGGACAGGGTGTATGGTACGCAGTATTTT
NA	NA	TRBV11-2	TRBJ1-2	CASSTNDYGYTF	TGTGCCAGCAGCACGAATGACTATGGCTACACCTTC
NA	NA	TRBV29-1	TRBJ2-2	CSASQGAWYTGELFF	TGCAGCGCCTCCCAAGGGGCATGGTACACCGGGGAGCTGTTTTTT
NA	TRBD1	TRBV19	TRBJ1-3	CASSADRGPGNTIYF	TGTGCCAGTAGCGCGGACAGGGGGCCCGGAAACACCATATATTTT
once	NA	TRBV28	TRBJ1-3	CASSLGGVLSGNTIYF	TGTGCCAGCAGTTTGGGAGGGGTTCTCTCTGGAAACACCATATATTTT
NA	NA	TRBV19	TRBJ2-2	CASSRSPGAGGELFF	TGTGCCAGTAGTAGGAGCCCGGGGGCTGGCGGGGAGCTGTTTTTT
NA	TRBD1	TRBV5-5	TRBJ1-2	CASSLGGQGYGYTF	TGTGCCAGCAGCTTGGGAGGACAGGGCTATGGCTACACCTTC
few	TRBD2	TRBV18	TRBJ2-7	CASSPSASGTEQYF	TGTGCCAGCTCACCATCGGCTAGCGGGACCGAGCAGTACTTC
NA	NA	TRBV6-6	TRBJ1-5	CASSYDTTGNQPQHF	TGTGCCAGCAGTTACGACACGACGGGCAATCAGCCCCAGCATTTT
NA	NA	TRBV11-3	TRBJ2-2	CASSSNTGELFF	TGTGCCAGCAGCTCCAACACCGGGGAGCTGTTTTTT
NA	NA	TRBV5-1	TRBJ2-6	CASSPITGGANVLTF	TGCGCCAGCAGCCCGATAACCGGGGGGGCCAACGTCCTGACTTTC
NA	TRBD2	TRBV27	TRBJ2-1	CASSIRGREVNEQFF	TGTGCCAGCAGTATTAGGGGTCGGGAGGTAAATGAGCAGTTCTTC
NA	TRBD2	TRBV5-4	TRBJ2-7	CASSLELADSGEQYF	TGTGCCAGCAGCTTGGAGCTAGCGGACTCAGGGGAGCAGTACTTC
NA	NA	TRBV27	TRBJ1-4	CASSLSGVANEKLFF	TGTGCCAGCAGTTTATCAGGGGTGGCTAATGAAAAACTGTTTTTT
once	TRBD2	TRBV5-1	TRBJ2-1	CASSMGLAGGNEQFF	TGCGCCAGCAGCATGGGACTAGCCGGGGGGAATGAGCAGTTCTTC
NA	NA	TRBV6-6	TRBJ2-7	CASSLNWQFDF	TGTGCCAGCAGTTTAAATTGGCAGTTTGACTTC
NA	NA	TRBV28	TRBJ2-1	CATKTGGLNNEQFF	TGTGCCACCAAGACAGGTGGGCTAAACAATGAGCAGTTCTTC
NA	NA	TRBV28	TRBJ1-1	CASSSGTSNLNTEAFF	TGTGCCAGCAGTTCGGGGACATCAAATCTGAACACTGAAGCTTTCTTT
NA	NA	TRBV28	TRBJ2-7	CASIRPESYEQYF	TGTGCCAGCATCCGACCTGAATCCTACGAGCAGTACTTC
NA	NA	TRBV10-3	TRBJ2-2	CAIRGNTGELFF	TGTGCCATCAGGGGCAACACCGGGGAGCTGTTTTTT
NA	NA	TRBV7-3	TRBJ2-5	CASSLRPSAEETQYF	TGTGCCAGCAGCTTAAGGCCTAGCGCGGAAGAGACCCAGTACTTC
NA	NA	TRBV2	TRBJ2-7	CASSEGQRRSYEQYF	TGTGCCAGCAGTGAAGGACAGAGAAGGTCCTACGAGCAGTACTTC
NA	NA	TRBV2	TRBJ1-1	CAFASSDQGYTEAFF	TGTGCCTTCGCCAGCAGTGATCAGGGTTACACTGAAGCTTTCTTT
NA	NA	TRBV18	TRBJ2-7	CASSPVQDFTIEQYF	TGTGCCAGCTCACCCGTTCAGGACTTTACGATCGAGCAGTACTTC
NA	NA	TRBV10-3	TRBJ2-1	CAIRSQGGQYNEQFF	TGTGCCATCAGATCCCAGGGGGGTCAATACAATGAGCAGTTCTTC
NA	TRBD1	TRBV6-1	TRBJ1-4	CASVRGPNEKLFF	TGTGCCAGCGTCAGGGGGCCCAATGAAAAACTGTTTTTT